The 24 T cell receptor beta chains below all came from one sample that was sequenced in a study of T-cell reconstitution after alpha-beta-depleted transplantation in children. As it was prepared, the TCRbeta library received unique molecular identifiers. TCRdb reanalysed the PCR reads using MiXCR and keeps one entry per CDR3 protein. The data hold 80,000 to 100,000 distinct CDR3 sequences, with 20% to 30% observed a single time. The specimen was PBMCs, collected before TCRalphabeta/CD19-depleted stem cell transplant. The receptors here all came from a boy aged 2 to 10 with acute lymphoblastic leukemia, due to receive a stem cell transplant.

The chain links TRBV18 to TRBJ1-6; D possibly corresponds to TRBD1 (6 bases). This CDR3 comprises 14 residues. Germline CDR1 KGHSH, CDR2 LQKENI. The ends were cut back, 2 bases at V and 11 bases at J, with 13 bases in the middle. The CDR3 DNA sequence: TGTGCCAGCTCACCAGGGCGGGACATTACACCCCTCCACTTT. Amino acids: CASSPGRDITPLHF. The whole variable domain, filled in from reference TRBV18 and TRBJ1-6, reads NAGVMQNPRHLVRRRGQEARLRCSPMKGHSHVYWYRQLPEEGLKFMVYLQKENIIDESGMPKERFSAEFPKEGPSILRIQQVVRGDSAAYFCASSPGRDITPLHFGNGTRLTVT.

This clonotype came up a few times. The chain employs TRBV7-3 and TRBJ2-6; 7 bases are shared with TRBD1. Trimming removed 5 bases from V and 2 bases from J; junction bases left unmatched: 9. Germline V CDR1 and CDR2: SGHTA, FQGTGA. This CDR3 contains 17 residues. CDR3 region: CASSLLPQGAGANVLTF. CDR3 in DNA: TGTGCCAGCAGCCTACTACCCCAGGGGGCTGGGGCCAACGTCCTGACTTTC.

V and J are TRBV30 and TRBJ2-6; D remains unclear. Trimming took 4 bases from V and 3 from J, leaving 10 bases between them. Germline lookup yields CDR1 GTSNPN and CDR2 SVGIG (reference sequence). The CDR3 is 14 residues long. CDR3 nucleotide sequence: TGTGCCTGGATAGTGAGAGGTGGGGCCAACGTCCTGACTTTC. Its protein product is CAWIVRGGANVLTF.

The gene calls are TRBV5-6 and TRBJ2-3; D is perhaps TRBD1 (6 bases). CDR1 SGHDT and CDR2 YYEEEE come from the germline V gene. This CDR3 has 14 amino acids. V was pared by 4 bases and J by 6 bases, with 15 bases between. The CDR3 DNA is TGTGCCAGCAGCCCCAGGGGTTTTACGGATACGCAGTATTTT. Residues: CASSPRGFTDTQYF.

This chain uses TRBV6-1 with TRBJ2-7, with 11 bases that match TRBD2. Germline CDR1 reads MNHNS; CDR2 reads SASEGT. This CDR3 region has 15 residues. The V and J ends lost 6 bases and 4 bases, in that order; junction bases with no gene match: 8. The CDR3 here is CASSRETSGTYEQYF. Here the CDR3 DNA reads TGTGCCAGCAGCCGGGAGACTAGCGGGACGTACGAGCAGTACTTC.

This clonotype was counted only a few times. V is TRBV14 and J is TRBJ2-3; D is unclear. Germline loops: CDR1 SGHDN, CDR2 FVKESK. V dropped 8 bases and J dropped 9 bases, with 12 bases sitting between them. The CDR3 extends over 11 amino acids. In nucleotides, the CDR3 is TGTGCCAGCTCCCCGAGCGAGACGCAGTATTTT. Protein product: CASSPSETQYF.

Only one count was recorded for this clonotype. The CDR3 sequence is CASSSASSYNEQFF. In DNA form, the CDR3 reads TGTGCCAGCAGTAGCGCTAGCTCCTACAATGAGCAGTTCTTC. This chain connects TRBV28 to TRBJ2-1; D is undetermined. V was clipped by 5 bases and J by 0 bases, with 8 bases between them. Germline loops: CDR1 MDHEN, CDR2 SYDVKM. This CDR3 is 14 amino acids long.

This clonotype is medium-sized within its sample. The rearrangement uses TRBV28 and TRBJ1-3; 8 positions match TRBD1. Trimming cost V 4 bases and J 4 bases; bases outside gene matches: 6. The germline V gene encodes CDR1 MDHEN and CDR2 SYDVKM. This CDR3 spans 15 amino acids. CDR3 region: CASSWGQVAGNTIYF. The CDR3, as DNA: TGTGCCAGCAGTTGGGGACAGGTCGCCGGAAACACCATATATTTT.

The rearrangement uses TRBV5-1 and TRBJ1-2; 7 bases map to TRBD1. The CDR3 has 13 residues. Germline CDR1 is SGHRS and CDR2 is YFSETQ. With V trimmed by 3 bases and J by 4 bases, 3 bases remained unmatched. The CDR3 loop is CASSSWDSYGYTF. The CDR3 DNA reads as TGCGCCAGCAGCTCCTGGGACAGCTATGGCTACACCTTC.

Only a few counts were recorded for this clonotype. The chain is built from TRBV11-2 and TRBJ2-5; 7 bases align to TRBD2. The junction had 11 bases not matched to a gene; V was cut back by 0 bases and J by 1 base. CDR3 length: 18 amino acids. Germline CDR1 reads SGHAT; CDR2 reads FQNNGV. The CDR3 reads CASSLDRLAEGRQETQYF. The CDR3 nucleotides read TGTGCCAGCAGCTTAGACCGCCTAGCGGAGGGGCGCCAAGAGACCCAGTACTTC.

This clonotype has just a few counts. The gene calls are TRBV24-1 and TRBJ2-2; D is unclear. V was pared by 0 bases and J by 6 bases, with 13 bases between. The CDR3 is made up of 16 amino acids. The germline V gene has CDR1 KGHDR and CDR2 SFDVKD. The CDR3 spells CATSDLHGTRPGELFF. The DNA of the CDR3 is TGTGCCACCAGTGATTTGCACGGTACGAGGCCCGGGGAGCTGTTTTTT.

This clonotype has just a few counts. The chain couples TRBV7-2 to TRBJ2-7; possible D gene TRBD2, 5 bases. Between the trimmed V and J ends, which lost 8 bases and 4 bases, there was a span of 15 bases. CDR3 length equals 13 residues. Per the germline V gene, CDR1 is SGHTA and CDR2 is FQGNSA. The CDR3 sequence is CASSRTPPYEQYF. CDR3 nucleotide sequence: TGTGCCAGCTCAAGGACTCCCCCTTACGAGCAGTACTTC.

This clonotype was seen a handful of times. The V gene is TRBV12-3 or TRBV12-4, the J gene TRBJ2-2; no reliable D call. This CDR3 has 13 residues. Trimming took 3 bases from V and 5 from J, leaving 7 bases between them. CDR3 protein: CASSFTITGELFF. DNA for the CDR3: TGTGCCAGCAGTTTTACCATTACCGGGGAGCTGTTTTTT.

This clonotype was counted at least ten times. The rearrangement links TRBV11-2 to TRBJ2-7; D possibly matches TRBD1 or TRBD2 (5 bases each). This CDR3 spans 16 amino acids. Germline CDR1 is SGHAT and CDR2 is FQNNGV. V dropped 3 bases and J dropped 3 bases, with 18 bases sitting between them. The CDR3 DNA reads TGTGCCAGCAGCTTCCGGGACCGTTTAGGCGTCTACGAGCAGTACTTC. This codes for CASSFRDRLGVYEQYF.

The chain couples TRBV10-2 to TRBJ1-1; D might be TRBD1 (5 bases). This CDR3 contains 15 residues. The V end lost 0 bases, the J end lost 3 bases, and 11 bases lay between the germline ends. Germline assignment: CDR1 WSHSY and CDR2 SAAADI. CDR3 in DNA: TGCGCCAGCAGTGAGTCAAACAGGTGTGACACTGAAGCTTTCTTT. It encodes CASSESNRCDTEAFF.

This clonotype was counted at least ten times. This sequence joins TRBV29-1 and TRBJ2-1, with TRBD1 matching 10 bases. CDR1 and CDR2 from the germline V gene are SQVTM and ANQGSEA. The CDR3 is 14 residues long. V dropped 3 bases and J dropped 5; count of bases not matched to a gene: 4. The CDR3: CSVEGQGYHNEQFF. The CDR3 nucleotides are TGCAGCGTTGAGGGACAGGGGTACCACAATGAGCAGTTCTTC.

CDR3 coding DNA: TGCAGTGCTAGAGTGCGAGAAATCGAGCAGTACTTC. Protein product: CSARVREIEQYF. The genes are TRBV20-1 and TRBJ2-7; no clear D gene. V lost 1 base and J 6 bases, leaving 10 bases between the germline ends. Germline CDR1 and CDR2: DFQATT and SNEGSKA (reference sequence). The CDR3 totals 12 residues.

The genes are TRBV6-6 and TRBJ2-2; no clear D gene. CDR1 and CDR2 (germline): MNHNY, SVGAGI (reference sequence). The ends were cut back, 6 bases at V and 3 bases at J, with 5 bases in the middle. CDR3 length: 12 residues. The CDR3 spells CASRSDTGELFF. For the CDR3, the DNA is TGTGCCAGCAGAAGCGACACCGGGGAGCTGTTTTTT.

This clonotype was detected a few times. The rearrangement joins TRBV5-1 to TRBJ2-1; the match to TRBD2 covers 9 bases. The CDR3 consists of 15 residues. Germline-derived CDR1 and CDR2 are SGHRS and YFSETQ. The V segment lost 0 bases and the J segment 7 bases; nucleotides outside the gene matches: 5. Written as DNA, the CDR3 is TGCGCCAGCAGCTTGGAGCGGGGGGAGGCTAATGAGCAGTTCTTC. Translated, it gives CASSLERGEANEQFF.

This clonotype was counted between two and nine times. The rearrangement uses TRBV7-7 and TRBJ2-1; 7 bases match TRBD2. Trimming took 7 bases from V and 0 from J; bases not matched to a gene: 6. CDR3 length: 15 amino acids. Germline CDR1 is SSHAT and CDR2 is FNYEAQ (reference sequence). This CDR3 reads CASNNGGGSYNEQFF. CDR3 nucleotides: TGTGCCAGCAACAATGGGGGGGGCTCCTACAATGAGCAGTTCTTC.

This clonotype was observed a handful of times. V is TRBV9 and J is TRBJ2-3, with a tentative D call TRBD2 (7 bases). The V end lost 3 bases, the J end lost 9 bases, and 20 bases lay between the germline ends. Germline CDR1 SGDLS, CDR2 YYNGEE. The CDR3 contains 15 residues. The CDR3, as DNA: TGTGCCAGCAGCGAGGGGGGGGCTAGCGGAAGAACGCAGTATTTT. Translating gives CASSEGGASGRTQYF.

The chain recombines TRBV3-1 with TRBJ2-3, with unresolved D. Per the germline V gene, CDR1 is LGHDT and CDR2 is YNNKEL (reference sequence). The CDR3 runs 15 residues. V was cut by 0 bases and J by 2 bases, with 9 bases left in between. CDR3 residues: CASSQDKALTDTQYF. The CDR3 DNA sequence: TGTGCCAGCAGCCAAGATAAAGCCCTCACAGATACGCAGTATTTT.

This clonotype was seen only a few times. The CDR3 nucleotides are TGTGCCAGCAGGTTACAGGGTTCCTCAGATACGCAGTATTTT. Its translation is CASRLQGSSDTQYF. The V and J genes are TRBV12-3 or TRBV12-4 and TRBJ2-3; a weak D match, TRBD1 (6 bases). Trimming took off 6 bases at V and 4 bases at J, with 14 bases between the two ends. The CDR3 contains 14 residues.

This clonotype was observed a few times. The chain has TRBV5-4 and TRBJ2-3, with D unclear. Trimming cost V 2 bases and J 5 bases, with 21 bases left between them. CDR1 is SGHNT and CDR2 is YYREEE in the germline V gene (reference sequence). The CDR3 runs to 17 residues. The CDR3 DNA reads as TGTGCCAGCAGCTTTTCGGGCGTGGGTCCTACCGGAGATACGCAGTATTTT. It encodes CASSFSGVGPTGDTQYF.